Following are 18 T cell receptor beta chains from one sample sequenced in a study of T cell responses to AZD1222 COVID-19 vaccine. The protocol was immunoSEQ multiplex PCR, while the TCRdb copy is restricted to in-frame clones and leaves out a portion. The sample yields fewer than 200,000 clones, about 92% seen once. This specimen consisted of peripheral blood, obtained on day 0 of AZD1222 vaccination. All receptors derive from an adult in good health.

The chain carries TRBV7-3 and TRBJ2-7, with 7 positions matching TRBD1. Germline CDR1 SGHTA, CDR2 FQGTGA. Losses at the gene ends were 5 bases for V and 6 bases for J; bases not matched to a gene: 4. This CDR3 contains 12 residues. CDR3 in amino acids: CASSPTGAEQYF. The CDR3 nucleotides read TGTGCCAGCAGCCCCACAGGGGCCGAGCAGTACTTC. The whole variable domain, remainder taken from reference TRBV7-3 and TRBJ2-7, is GAGVSQTPSNKVTEKGKYVELRCDPISGHTALYWYRQSLGQGPEFLIYFQGTGAADDSGLPNDRFFAVRPEGSVSTLKIQRTERGDSAVYLCASSPTGAEQYFGPGTRLTVT.

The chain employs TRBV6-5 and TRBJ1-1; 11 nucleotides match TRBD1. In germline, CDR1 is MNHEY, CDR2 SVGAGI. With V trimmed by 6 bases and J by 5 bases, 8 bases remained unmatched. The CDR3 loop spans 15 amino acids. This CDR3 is CASSPGTGGGTEAFF. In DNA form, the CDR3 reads TGTGCCAGCAGCCCCGGGACAGGGGGGGGTACTGAAGCTTTCTTT.

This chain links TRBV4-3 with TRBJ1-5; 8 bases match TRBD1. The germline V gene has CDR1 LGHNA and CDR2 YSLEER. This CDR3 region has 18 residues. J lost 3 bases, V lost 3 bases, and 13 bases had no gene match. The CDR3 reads CASSQPRGTGETNQPQHF. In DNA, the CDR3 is TGCGCCAGCAGCCAGCCCCGAGGGACAGGTGAAACCAATCAGCCCCAGCATTTT.

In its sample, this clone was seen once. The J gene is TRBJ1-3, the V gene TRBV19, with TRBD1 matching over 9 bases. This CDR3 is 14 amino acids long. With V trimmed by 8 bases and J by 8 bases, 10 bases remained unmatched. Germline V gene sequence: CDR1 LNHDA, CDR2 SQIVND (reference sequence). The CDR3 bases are TGTGCCAGTTTGGGACAGGGCAACTTGGACACCATATATTTT. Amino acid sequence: CASLGQGNLDTIYF.

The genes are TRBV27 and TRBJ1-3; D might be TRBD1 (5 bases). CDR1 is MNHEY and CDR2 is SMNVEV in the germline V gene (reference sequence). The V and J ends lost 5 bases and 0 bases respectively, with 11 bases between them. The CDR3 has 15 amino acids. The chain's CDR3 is CASSVTANSGNTIYF. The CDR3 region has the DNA TGTGCCAGCAGTGTGACAGCTAACTCTGGAAACACCATATATTTT.

The DNA of the CDR3 is TGTGCCAGCAGTTCCAAAGACAGACCGAACACCGGGGAGCTGTTTTTT. Protein sequence: CASSSKDRPNTGELFF. The chain carries TRBV28 and TRBJ2-2; possible D gene TRBD1, 5 bases. The germline V and J ends were trimmed by 4 bases and 0 bases, with 12 bases remaining between them. Looked up from germline, CDR1 is MDHEN and CDR2 is SYDVKM. CDR3 length equals 16 residues.

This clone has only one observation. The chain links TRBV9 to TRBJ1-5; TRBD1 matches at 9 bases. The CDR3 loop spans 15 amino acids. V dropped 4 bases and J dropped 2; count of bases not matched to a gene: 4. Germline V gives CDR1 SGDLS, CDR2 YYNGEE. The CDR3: CASSTGQGRNQPQHF. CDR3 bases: TGTGCCAGCAGCACGGGACAGGGCCGCAATCAGCCCCAGCATTTT.

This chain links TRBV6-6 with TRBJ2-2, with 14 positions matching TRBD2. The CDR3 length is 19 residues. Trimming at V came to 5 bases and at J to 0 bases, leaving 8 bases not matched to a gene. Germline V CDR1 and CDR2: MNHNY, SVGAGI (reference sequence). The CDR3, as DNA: TGTGCCAGCAGTCCCCGCGGACTAGCGGGGGGTACGAACACCGGGGAGCTGTTTTTT. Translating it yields CASSPRGLAGGTNTGELFF.

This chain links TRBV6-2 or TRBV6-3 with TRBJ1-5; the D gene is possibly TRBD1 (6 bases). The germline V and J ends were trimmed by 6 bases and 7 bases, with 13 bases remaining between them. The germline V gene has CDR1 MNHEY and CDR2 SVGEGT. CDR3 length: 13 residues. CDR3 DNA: TGTGCCAGCAGCAGCACAGGGTGGCAGCCCCAGCATTTT. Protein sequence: CASSSTGWQPQHF.

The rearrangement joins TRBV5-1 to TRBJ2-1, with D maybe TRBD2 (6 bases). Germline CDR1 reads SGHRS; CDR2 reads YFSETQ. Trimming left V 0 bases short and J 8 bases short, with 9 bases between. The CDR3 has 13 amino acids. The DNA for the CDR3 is TGCGCCAGCAGCTTGGGCGGGGCCGATGAGCAGTTCTTC. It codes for CASSLGGADEQFF. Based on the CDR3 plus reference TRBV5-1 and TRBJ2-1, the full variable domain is KAGVTQTPRYLIKTRGQQVTLSCSPISGHRSVSWYQQTPGQGLQFLFEYFSETQRNKGNFPGRFSGRQFSNSRSEMNVSTLELGDSALYLCASSLGGADEQFFGPGTRLTVL.

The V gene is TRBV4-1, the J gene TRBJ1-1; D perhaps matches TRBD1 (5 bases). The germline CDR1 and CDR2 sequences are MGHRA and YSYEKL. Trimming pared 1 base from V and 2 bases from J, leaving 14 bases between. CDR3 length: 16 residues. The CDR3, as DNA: TGCGCCAGCAGCCAAGGGGAGGGGCGCACCAACACTGAAGCTTTCTTT. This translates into CASSQGEGRTNTEAFF.

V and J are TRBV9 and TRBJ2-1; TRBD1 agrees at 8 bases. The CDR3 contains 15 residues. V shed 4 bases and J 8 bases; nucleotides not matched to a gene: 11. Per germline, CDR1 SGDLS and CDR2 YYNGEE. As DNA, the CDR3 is TGTGCCAGCAGCCTGGGGCAGGGGGCATTCTATGAGCAGTTCTTC. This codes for CASSLGQGAFYEQFF.

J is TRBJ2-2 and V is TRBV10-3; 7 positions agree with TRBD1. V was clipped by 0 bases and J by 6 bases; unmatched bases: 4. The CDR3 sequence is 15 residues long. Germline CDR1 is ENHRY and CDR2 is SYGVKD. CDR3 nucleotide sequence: TGTGCCATCAGTGAGTCGAATCAGGGGGCCGGGGAGCTGTTTTTT. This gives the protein CAISESNQGAGELFF.

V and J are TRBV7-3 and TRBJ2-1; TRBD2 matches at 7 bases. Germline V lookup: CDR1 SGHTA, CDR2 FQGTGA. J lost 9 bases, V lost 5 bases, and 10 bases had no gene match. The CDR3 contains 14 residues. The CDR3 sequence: CASSRGTTRTEQFF. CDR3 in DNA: TGTGCCAGCAGCCGGGGGACTACACGAACTGAGCAGTTCTTC. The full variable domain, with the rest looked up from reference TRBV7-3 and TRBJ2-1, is GAGVSQTPSNKVTEKGKYVELRCDPISGHTALYWYRQSLGQGPEFLIYFQGTGAADDSGLPNDRFFAVRPEGSVSTLKIQRTERGDSAVYLCASSRGTTRTEQFFGPGTRLTVL.

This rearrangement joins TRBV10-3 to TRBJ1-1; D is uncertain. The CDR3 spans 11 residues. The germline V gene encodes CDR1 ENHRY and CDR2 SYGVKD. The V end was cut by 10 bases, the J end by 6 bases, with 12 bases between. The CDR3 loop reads CATKEVSEAFF. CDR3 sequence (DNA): TGTGCCACCAAGGAAGTCTCTGAAGCTTTCTTT.

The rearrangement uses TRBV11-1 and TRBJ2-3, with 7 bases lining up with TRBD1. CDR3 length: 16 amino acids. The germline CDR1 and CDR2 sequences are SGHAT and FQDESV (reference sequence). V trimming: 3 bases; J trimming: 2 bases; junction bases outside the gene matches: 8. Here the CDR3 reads CASSFGTDILTDTQYF. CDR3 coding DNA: TGTGCCAGCAGCTTCGGGACAGACATTCTCACAGATACGCAGTATTTT.

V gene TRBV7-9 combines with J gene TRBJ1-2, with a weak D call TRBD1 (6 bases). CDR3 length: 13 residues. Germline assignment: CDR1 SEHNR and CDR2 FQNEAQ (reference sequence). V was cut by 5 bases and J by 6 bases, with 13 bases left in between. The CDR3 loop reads CASSQQGGHGYTF. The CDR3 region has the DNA TGTGCCAGCAGCCAACAGGGTGGGCATGGCTACACCTTC.

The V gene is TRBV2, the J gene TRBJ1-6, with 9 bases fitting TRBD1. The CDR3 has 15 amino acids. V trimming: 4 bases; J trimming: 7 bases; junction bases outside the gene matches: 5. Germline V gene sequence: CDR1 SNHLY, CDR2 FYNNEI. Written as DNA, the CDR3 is TGTGCCAGCAGTGGGGACAGGGCGGAAAATTCACCCCTCCACTTT. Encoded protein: CASSGDRAENSPLHF. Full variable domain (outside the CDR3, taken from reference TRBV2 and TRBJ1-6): EPEVTQTPSHQVTQMGQEVILRCVPISNHLYFYWYRQILGQKVEFLVSFYNNEISEKSEIFDDQFSVERPDGSNFTLKIRSTKLEDSAMYFCASSGDRAENSPLHFGNGTRLTVT.